This TCR beta chain derives from a study of T cell responses to AZD1222 COVID-19 vaccine. Study-wide results and limits: Spike-specific TCR repertoires showed rising breadth and depth after two AZD1222 doses. CD4 TCRs covered the whole spike, strongest at regions 160-218 and 743-854. Donors were mostly white British, more females; clonal diversity possibly underestimated.

With respect to this clone: Its antigen is not identified.

The J segment lost 3 bases and the V segment lost 6 bases, leaving 6 bases of the junction unmatched. CDR1 is SNHLY, CDR2 FYNNEI, per germline. CDR3 length equals 15 residues. This table comes from immunoSEQ multiplex PCR, and its TCRdb copy is limited to in-frame clones, with some not included. The sample has about 100,000 clones; 88% are singletons. This TCR was sampled from an adult in good health. V gene TRBV2 combines with J gene TRBJ1-4, with 8 nucleotides matching TRBD1. The material was peripheral blood, obtained on day 0 of AZD1222 vaccination. CDR3 sequence (DNA): TGTGCCAGCAGCGTCAGGGGGCGGGCTAATGAAAAACTGTTTTTT. Translation: CASSVRGRANEKLFF. Filled out from reference TRBV2 and TRBJ1-4, the complete variable domain reads EPEVTQTPSHQVTQMGQEVILRCVPISNHLYFYWYRQILGQKVEFLVSFYNNEISEKSEIFDDQFSVERPDGSNFTLKIRSTKLEDSAMYFCASSVRGRANEKLFFGSGTQLSVL.